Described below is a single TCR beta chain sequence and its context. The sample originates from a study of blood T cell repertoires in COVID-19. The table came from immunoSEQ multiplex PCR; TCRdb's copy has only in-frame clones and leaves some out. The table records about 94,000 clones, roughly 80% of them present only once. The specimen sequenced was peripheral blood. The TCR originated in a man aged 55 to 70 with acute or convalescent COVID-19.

The CDR3 spells CASSLNAGSGNTIYF. For the CDR3, the DNA is TGTGCCAGCAGTTTAAACGCCGGCTCTGGAAACACCATATATTTT. V and J are TRBV27 and TRBJ1-3; D is undetermined. The V end lost 2 bases, the J end lost 0 bases, and 8 bases lay between the germline ends. Germline assignment: CDR1 MNHEY and CDR2 SMNVEV (reference sequence). The CDR3 extends over 15 amino acids.